Sequencing of this T cell receptor beta chain was carried out in a study of Ad26.COV2.S vaccination and SARS-CoV-2 variants. Looking at the study overall: By the intramuscular route, Ad26.COV2.S was given once, or twice 56 days apart.

As for treatment: around 19 received Ad26.COV2.S at low or high dose, single or two shots; about 5 received placebo; per-sample allocation not given. Following the first vaccine or placebo injection, samples were taken on day 63. What was given as vaccine was an Ad26 vector encoding Wuhan-strain SARS-CoV-2 spike. Repertoires were generated with immunoSEQ multiplex PCR, while TCRdb's copy carries only in-frame clones and drops some. The sample lists around 300,000 clones; 75% to 90% were seen once. This specimen consisted of peripheral blood, obtained in a trial of Ad26.COV2.S vaccine versus placebo. The clonotype originates from a person aged 18-65 years who received the Ad26.COV2.S COVID-19 vaccine or a placebo.

CDR3 nucleotides: TGTGCCAGCAGCTTGGGAGGTCCCGCGGGAAACACCATATATTTT. Translation gives CASSLGGPAGNTIYF. The chain carries TRBV5-5 and TRBJ1-3; D is unclear. The CDR3 runs 15 residues. V lost 0 bases, J lost 4 bases, and 11 bases lay in between. Germline values: CDR1 SGHKS, CDR2 YYEKEE (reference sequence).